This T cell receptor (beta chain) comes out of a study of tumor-infiltrating lymphocytes in primary liver carcinoma. General study findings and limits: Relative to blood, tumors carried a significantly larger fraction of the repertoire in their top 250 clones (p = 0.039).

This CDR3 is 17 amino acids long. The junction had 4 bases not matched to a gene; V was cut back by 5 bases and J by 2 bases. The germline V gene has CDR1 MNHEY and CDR2 SVGAGI. This clonotype was seen many times. Its antigen is not identified. Unsorted whole blood yielded blood RNA, and germline DNA was extracted as well. Total RNA (around 0.45 ug) served as template for TCR beta cDNA synthesis primed by a constant-region primer. Researchers made the TCR beta libraries by running three nested multiplex PCR rounds with slightly modified ARM-PCR. Use of TRBV1-TRBV30 forward primers with a C-beta reverse primer characterized the first two PCR rounds, which lasted around 9 cycles each. One entry per CDR3 protein results from TCRdb running MiXCR on the multiplex PCR reads. The sample has about 310,000 distinct CDR3 sequences, 50% to 70% seen once.

The specimen was peripheral blood. This clonotype was obtained from a man aged 40-50 years with primary liver carcinoma and hepatitis B virus infection. The genes are TRBV6-5 and TRBJ2-3; TRBD2 aligns across 16 bases. CDR3 amino acids: CASSPGTSGRVTDTQYF. CDR3 sequence (DNA): TGTGCCAGCAGTCCCGGGACTAGCGGGAGGGTCACAGATACGCAGTATTTT.